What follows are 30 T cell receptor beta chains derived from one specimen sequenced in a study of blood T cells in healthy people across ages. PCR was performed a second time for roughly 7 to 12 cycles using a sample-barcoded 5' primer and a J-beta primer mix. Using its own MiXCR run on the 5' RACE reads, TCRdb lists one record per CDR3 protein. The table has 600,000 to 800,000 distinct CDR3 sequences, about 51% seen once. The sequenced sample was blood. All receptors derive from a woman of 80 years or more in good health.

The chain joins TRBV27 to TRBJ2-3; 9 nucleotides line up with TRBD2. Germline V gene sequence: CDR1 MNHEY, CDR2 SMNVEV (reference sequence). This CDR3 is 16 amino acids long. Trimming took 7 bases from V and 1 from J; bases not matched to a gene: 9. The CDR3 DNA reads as TGTGCCAGCACTCGGGTTTTAGCGGGGGGCACAGATACGCAGTATTTT. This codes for CASTRVLAGGTDTQYF.

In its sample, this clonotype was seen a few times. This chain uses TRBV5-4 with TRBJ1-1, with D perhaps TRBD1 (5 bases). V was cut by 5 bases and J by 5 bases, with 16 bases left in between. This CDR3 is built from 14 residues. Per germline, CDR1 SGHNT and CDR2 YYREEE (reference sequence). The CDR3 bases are TGTGCCAGCAGTGGGCGGCAGGGTGAAACTGAAGCTTTCTTT. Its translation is CASSGRQGETEAFF.

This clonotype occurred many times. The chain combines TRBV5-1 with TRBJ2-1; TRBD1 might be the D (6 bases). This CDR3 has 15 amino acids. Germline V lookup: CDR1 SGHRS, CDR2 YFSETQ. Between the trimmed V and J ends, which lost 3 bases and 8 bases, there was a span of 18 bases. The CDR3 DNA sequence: TGCGCCAGCAGCTCAGGGGCCCTATTGGGACATGAGCAGTTCTTC. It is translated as CASSSGALLGHEQFF.

CDR3 region: CASSLSSLGGDGYTF. CDR3 nucleotides: TGCGCCAGCAGCTTGAGCTCCTTGGGGGGAGATGGCTACACCTTC. The V gene is TRBV5-1, the J gene TRBJ1-2; D is possibly TRBD1 (5 bases). There are 15 residues in the CDR3. The germline gives CDR1 SGHRS, CDR2 YFSETQ. Trimming pared 1 base from V and 6 bases from J, leaving 16 bases between.

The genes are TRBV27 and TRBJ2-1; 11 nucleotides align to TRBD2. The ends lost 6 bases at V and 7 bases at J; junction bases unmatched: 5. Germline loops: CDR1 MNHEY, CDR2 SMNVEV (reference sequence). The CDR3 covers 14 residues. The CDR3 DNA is TGTGCCAGCAGACGACTAGCGGGGCCTAATGAGCAGTTCTTC. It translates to CASRRLAGPNEQFF.

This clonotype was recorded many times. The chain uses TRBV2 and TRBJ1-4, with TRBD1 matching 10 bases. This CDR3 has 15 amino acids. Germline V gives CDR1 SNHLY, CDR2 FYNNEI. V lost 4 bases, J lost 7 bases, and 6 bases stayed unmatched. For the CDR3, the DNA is TGTGCCAGCAGTGCTGGACAGGGGGTTGGTGAAAAACTGTTTTTT. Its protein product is CASSAGQGVGEKLFF.

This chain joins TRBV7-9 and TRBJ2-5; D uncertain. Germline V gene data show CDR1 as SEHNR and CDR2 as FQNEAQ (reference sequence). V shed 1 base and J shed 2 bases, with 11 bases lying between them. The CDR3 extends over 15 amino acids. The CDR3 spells CASSLGSSVQETQYF. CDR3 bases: TGTGCCAGCAGCTTAGGATCGAGCGTACAAGAGACCCAGTACTTC.

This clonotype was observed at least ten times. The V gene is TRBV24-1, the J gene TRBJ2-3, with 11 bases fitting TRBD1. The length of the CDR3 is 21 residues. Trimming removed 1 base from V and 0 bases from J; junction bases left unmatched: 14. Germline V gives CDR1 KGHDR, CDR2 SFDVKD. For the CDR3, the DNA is TGTGCCACCAGTGATTTAAGGTATGGGGACAGGGGGTTCTTCAGCACAGATACGCAGTATTTT. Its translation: CATSDLRYGDRGFFSTDTQYF.

The CDR3 region is CASSTGSIDTIYF. For the CDR3, the DNA is TGCGCCAGCAGCACGGGATCAATCGACACCATATATTTT. V is TRBV5-1 and J is TRBJ1-3; D ambiguous. Germline V gives CDR1 SGHRS, CDR2 YFSETQ. Trimming pared 4 bases from V and 8 bases from J, leaving 13 bases between. The CDR3 spans 13 residues.

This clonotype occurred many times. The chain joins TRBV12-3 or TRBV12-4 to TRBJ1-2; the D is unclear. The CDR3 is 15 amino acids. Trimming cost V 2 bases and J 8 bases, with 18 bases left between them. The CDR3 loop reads CASSLSGEAVSGYTF. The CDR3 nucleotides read TGTGCCAGCAGTTTAAGTGGGGAGGCGGTGAGCGGCTACACCTTC.

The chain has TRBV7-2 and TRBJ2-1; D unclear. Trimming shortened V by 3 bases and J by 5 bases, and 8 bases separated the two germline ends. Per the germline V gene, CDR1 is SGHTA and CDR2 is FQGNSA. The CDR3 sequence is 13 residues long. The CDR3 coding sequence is TGTGCCAGCAGCTTCAACAGCCACAATGAGCAGTTCTTC. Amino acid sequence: CASSFNSHNEQFF.

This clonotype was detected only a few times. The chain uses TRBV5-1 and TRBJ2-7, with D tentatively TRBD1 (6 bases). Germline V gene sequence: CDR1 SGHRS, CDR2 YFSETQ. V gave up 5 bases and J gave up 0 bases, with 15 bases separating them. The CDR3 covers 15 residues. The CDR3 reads CASRPSTGSSYEQYF. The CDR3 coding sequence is TGCGCCAGCAGACCATCCACAGGGAGCTCCTACGAGCAGTACTTC.

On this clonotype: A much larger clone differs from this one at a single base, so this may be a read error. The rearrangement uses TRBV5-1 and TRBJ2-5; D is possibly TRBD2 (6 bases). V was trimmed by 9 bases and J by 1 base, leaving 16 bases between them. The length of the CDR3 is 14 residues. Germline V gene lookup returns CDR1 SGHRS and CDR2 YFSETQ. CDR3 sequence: CANSARGSQETQYF. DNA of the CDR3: TGCGCCAACAGTGCGCGGGGCTCCCAAGAGACCCAGTACTTC.

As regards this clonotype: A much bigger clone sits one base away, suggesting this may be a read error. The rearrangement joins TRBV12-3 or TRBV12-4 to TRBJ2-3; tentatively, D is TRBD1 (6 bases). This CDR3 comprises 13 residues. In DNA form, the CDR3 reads TGTGCCAGCAGTGGACAGATCACAGATACGGAGTATTTT. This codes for CASSGQITDTEYF.

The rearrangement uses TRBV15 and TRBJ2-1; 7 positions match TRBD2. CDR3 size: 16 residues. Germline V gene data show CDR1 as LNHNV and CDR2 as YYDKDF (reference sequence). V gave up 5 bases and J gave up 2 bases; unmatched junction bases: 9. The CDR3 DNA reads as TGTGCCACCAGCGCCCAATGGGGGGGGACCTACAATGAGCAGTTCTTC. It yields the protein CATSAQWGGTYNEQFF.

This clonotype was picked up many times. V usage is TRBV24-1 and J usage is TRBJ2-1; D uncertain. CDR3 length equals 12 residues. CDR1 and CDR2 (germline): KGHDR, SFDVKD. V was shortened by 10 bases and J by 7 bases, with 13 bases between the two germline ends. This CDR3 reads CATAELENEQFF. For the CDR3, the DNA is TGTGCCACGGCCGAATTAGAGAATGAGCAGTTCTTC.

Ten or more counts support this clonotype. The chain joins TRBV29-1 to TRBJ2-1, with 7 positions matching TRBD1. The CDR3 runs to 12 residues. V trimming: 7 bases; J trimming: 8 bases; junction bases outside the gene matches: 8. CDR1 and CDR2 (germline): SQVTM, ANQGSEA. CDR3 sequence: CSARDSSDEQFF. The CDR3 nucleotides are TGCAGCGCACGGGACAGCAGCGATGAGCAGTTCTTC.

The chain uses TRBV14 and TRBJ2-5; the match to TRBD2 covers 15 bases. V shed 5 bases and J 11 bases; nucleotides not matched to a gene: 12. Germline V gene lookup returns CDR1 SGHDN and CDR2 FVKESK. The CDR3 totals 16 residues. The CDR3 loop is CASSGTSGRPRNEQYF. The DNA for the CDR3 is TGTGCCAGCAGCGGGACTAGCGGGAGGCCTAGAAATGAGCAGTACTTC.

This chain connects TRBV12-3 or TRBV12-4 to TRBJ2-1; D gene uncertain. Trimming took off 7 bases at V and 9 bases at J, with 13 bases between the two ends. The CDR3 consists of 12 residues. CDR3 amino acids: CASMGGNGEQFF. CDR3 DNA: TGTGCCAGCATGGGCGGAAACGGTGAGCAGTTCTTC.

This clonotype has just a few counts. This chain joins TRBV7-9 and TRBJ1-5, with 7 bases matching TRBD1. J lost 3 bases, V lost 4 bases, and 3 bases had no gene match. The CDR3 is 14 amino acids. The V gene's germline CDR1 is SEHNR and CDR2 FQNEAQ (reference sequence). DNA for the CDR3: TGTGCCAGCAGCTCGGACAGGATCAATCAGCCCCAGCATTTT. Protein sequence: CASSSDRINQPQHF.

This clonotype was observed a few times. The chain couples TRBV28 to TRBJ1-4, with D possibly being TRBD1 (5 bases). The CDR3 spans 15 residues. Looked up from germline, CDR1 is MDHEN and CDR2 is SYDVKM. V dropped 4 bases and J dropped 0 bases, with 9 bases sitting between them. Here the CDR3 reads CASSSDSATNEKLFF. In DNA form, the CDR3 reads TGTGCCAGCAGTTCAGACAGCGCAACTAATGAAAAACTGTTTTTT.

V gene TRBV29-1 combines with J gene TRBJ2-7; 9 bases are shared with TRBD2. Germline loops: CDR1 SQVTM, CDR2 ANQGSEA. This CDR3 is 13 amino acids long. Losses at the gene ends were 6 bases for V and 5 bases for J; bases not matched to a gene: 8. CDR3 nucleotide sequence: TGCAGCGTCGGGCTAGCGGGACCCCACGAGCAGTACTTC. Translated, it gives CSVGLAGPHEQYF.

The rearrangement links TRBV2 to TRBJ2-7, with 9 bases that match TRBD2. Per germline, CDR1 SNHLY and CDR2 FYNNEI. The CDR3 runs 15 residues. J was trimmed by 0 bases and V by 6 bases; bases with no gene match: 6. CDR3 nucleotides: TGTGCCAGCAGGGCCCCTAGCGGGAACTCCTACGAGCAGTACTTC. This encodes CASRAPSGNSYEQYF.

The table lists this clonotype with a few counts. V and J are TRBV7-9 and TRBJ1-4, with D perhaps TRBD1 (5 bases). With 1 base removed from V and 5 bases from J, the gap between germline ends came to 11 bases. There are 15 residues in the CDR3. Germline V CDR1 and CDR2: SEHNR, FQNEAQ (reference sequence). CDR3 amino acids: CASSLGDGLNEKLFF. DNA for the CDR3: TGTGCCAGCAGCTTAGGGGACGGATTAAATGAAAAACTGTTTTTT.

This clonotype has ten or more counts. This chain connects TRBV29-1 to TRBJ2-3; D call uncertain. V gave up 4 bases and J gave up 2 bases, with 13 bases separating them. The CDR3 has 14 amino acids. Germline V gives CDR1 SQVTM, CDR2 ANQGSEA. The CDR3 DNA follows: TGCAGCGTTGGCCGACTCGGAGACACAGATACGCAGTATTTT. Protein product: CSVGRLGDTDTQYF.

Written as DNA, the CDR3 is TGTGCCAGCAGCCAAGTAACTAGCGGGAATGAGCAGTTCTTC. It specifies CASSQVTSGNEQFF. The V gene is TRBV14, the J gene TRBJ2-1; 9 bases agree with TRBD2. Unmatched junction bases numbered 2, after V lost 1 base and J lost 7 bases. Germline values: CDR1 SGHDN, CDR2 FVKESK. The CDR3 runs to 14 residues.

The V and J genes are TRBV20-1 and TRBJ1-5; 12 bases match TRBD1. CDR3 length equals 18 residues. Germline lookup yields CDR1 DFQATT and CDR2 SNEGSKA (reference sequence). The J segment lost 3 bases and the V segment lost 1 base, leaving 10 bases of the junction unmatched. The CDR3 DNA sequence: TGCAGTGCTAGAGTGGGGACAGGGGGCCTTGGATTCAATCAGCCCCAGCATTTT. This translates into CSARVGTGGLGFNQPQHF.

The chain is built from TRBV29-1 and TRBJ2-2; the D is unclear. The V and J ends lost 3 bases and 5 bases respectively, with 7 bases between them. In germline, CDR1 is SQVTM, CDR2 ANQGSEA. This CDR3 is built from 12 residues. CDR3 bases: TGCAGCGTTGAGTCCGGGACCGGGGAGCTGTTTTTT. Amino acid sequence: CSVESGTGELFF.

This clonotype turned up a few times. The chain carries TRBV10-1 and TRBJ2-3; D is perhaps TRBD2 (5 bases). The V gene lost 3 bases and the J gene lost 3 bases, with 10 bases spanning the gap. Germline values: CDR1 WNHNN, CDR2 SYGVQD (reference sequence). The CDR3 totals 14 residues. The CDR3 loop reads CASSESGRTDTQYF. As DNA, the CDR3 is TGCGCCAGCAGTGAATCGGGGAGAACAGATACGCAGTATTTT.

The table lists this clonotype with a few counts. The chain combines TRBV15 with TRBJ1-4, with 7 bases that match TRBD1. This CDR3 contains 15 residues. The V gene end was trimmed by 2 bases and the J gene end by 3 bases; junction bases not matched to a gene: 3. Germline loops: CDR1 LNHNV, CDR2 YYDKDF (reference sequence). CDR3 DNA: TGTGCCACCAGCAGACAGGGGGTCCCTAATGAAAAACTGTTTTTT. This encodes CATSRQGVPNEKLFF. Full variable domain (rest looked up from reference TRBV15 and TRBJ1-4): DAMVIQNPRYQVTQFGKPVTLSCSQTLNHNVMYWYQQKSSQAPKLLFHYYDKDFNNEADTPDNFQSRRPNTSFCFLDIRSPGLGDTAMYLCATSRQGVPNEKLFFGSGTQLSVL.